The 32 T cell receptor beta chains given below trace back to one sample, sequenced in a study of CD8 T cells in Susac syndrome. The authors reverse transcribed roughly 0.5 to 1 ug RNA with random hexamers. MiXCR was run by TCRdb on the immunoSEQ multiplex PCR reads, yielding one entry per CDR3 protein. The sample lists more than 130,000 distinct CDR3 sequences; roughly 94% were seen once. Source material: CD8+ T cells from PBMCs. Receptors originate from a human donor in good health.

V and J are TRBV6-6 and TRBJ2-1; maybe TRBD2 (5 bases). The germline V gene has CDR1 MNHNY and CDR2 SVGAGI (reference sequence). The CDR3 length is 14 residues. V shed 6 bases and J shed 7 bases, with 16 bases lying between them. The DNA of the CDR3 is TGTGCCAGCAGCGTATGGGTTACGGGGAATGAGCAGTTCTTC. Amino acids: CASSVWVTGNEQFF.

This clonotype appeared a single time. The gene calls are TRBV20-1 and TRBJ1-1, with a possible D match to TRBD1 (5 bases). Looked up from germline, CDR1 is DFQATT and CDR2 is SNEGSKA (reference sequence). This CDR3 is 15 amino acids long. Trimming took 2 bases from V and 6 from J, leaving 19 bases between them. Written as DNA, the CDR3 is TGCAGTGCTAGACGCAGGGATCGATCCTTGTCTGAAGCTTTCTTT. It specifies CSARRRDRSLSEAFF.

The chain joins TRBV28 to TRBJ2-6; no reliable D call. CDR3 length: 15 residues. Trimming removed 7 bases from V and 1 base from J, with 11 bases in between. CDR1 is MDHEN and CDR2 is SYDVKM in the germline V gene. For the CDR3, the DNA is TGTGCCAGCACCTCCCCCCCATCTGGGGCCAACGTCCTGACTTTC. Translation gives CASTSPPSGANVLTF.

This clonotype was seen a single time. This rearrangement joins TRBV24-1 to TRBJ2-3; tentatively, D is TRBD1 (6 bases). Germline V gives CDR1 KGHDR, CDR2 SFDVKD. V was cut by 2 bases and J by 2 bases, with 19 bases left in between. This CDR3 is 18 amino acids long. CDR3 sequence: CATSDSRDTTKNTDTQYF. In nucleotides, the CDR3 is TGTGCCACCAGTGATTCTCGGGACACGACAAAAAACACAGATACGCAGTATTTT.

The chain has TRBV27 and TRBJ2-7; 13 nucleotides line up with TRBD2. J was trimmed by 7 bases and V by 4 bases; bases with no gene match: 13. This CDR3 spans 17 amino acids. Germline V gene sequence: CDR1 MNHEY, CDR2 SMNVEV (reference sequence). The CDR3 DNA reads TGTGCCAGCAGTTCACCGGGACTAGCGGGGTCCTACGGGGAGCAGTACTTC. It specifies CASSSPGLAGSYGEQYF.

The chain employs TRBV27 and TRBJ1-1; D remains unclear. The CDR3 runs 12 residues. V was cut by 4 bases and J by 4 bases, with 7 bases left in between. CDR1 MNHEY and CDR2 SMNVEV come from the germline V gene (reference sequence). The CDR3 loop is CASSSGLTEAFF. The CDR3 coding sequence is TGTGCCAGCAGTTCCGGCCTCACTGAAGCTTTCTTT.

The chain has TRBV25-1 and TRBJ1-1; TRBD1 aligns across 8 bases. V trimming: 6 bases; J trimming: 3 bases; junction bases outside the gene matches: 9. Germline V CDR1 and CDR2: MGHDK, SYGVNS. CDR3 size: 15 residues. CDR3 nucleotides: TGTGCCAGCAGAAGGGACAGGAAGGTGTACACTGAAGCTTTCTTT. Its protein is CASRRDRKVYTEAFF. The whole variable domain, filled in from reference TRBV25-1 and TRBJ1-1, reads EADIYQTPRYLVIGTGKKITLECSQTMGHDKMYWYQQDPGMELHLIHYSYGVNSTEKGDLSSESTVSRIRTEHFPLTLESARPSHTSQYLCASRRDRKVYTEAFFGQGTRLTVV.

The rearrangement joins TRBV30 to TRBJ1-5, with a weak D call TRBD1 (6 bases). Germline V lookup: CDR1 GTSNPN, CDR2 SVGIG (reference sequence). The CDR3 loop spans 14 amino acids. V shed 5 bases and J shed 4 bases, with 15 bases lying between them. CDR3 nucleotide sequence: TGTGCCTGGGCCAATGGACAGACAAATCAGCCCCAGCATTTT. This codes for CAWANGQTNQPQHF.

The rearrangement uses TRBV13 and TRBJ2-3, with 13 nucleotides matching TRBD2. The CDR3 contains 12 residues. The V gene end was trimmed by 8 bases and the J gene end by 10 bases; junction bases not matched to a gene: 3. Looked up from germline, CDR1 is PRHDT and CDR2 is FYEKMQ (reference sequence). The CDR3 nucleotides are TGTGCCAGCCGGACTAGCGGGAGCGCGCAGTATTTT. Translation gives CASRTSGSAQYF.

The DNA of the CDR3 is TGTGCCAGCAGCGTGGGAATAGGGGCGAACATTCAGTACTTC. It is translated as CASSVGIGANIQYF. The chain combines TRBV9 with TRBJ2-4; D might be TRBD1 (5 bases). This CDR3 is 14 amino acids long. The V gene's germline CDR1 is SGDLS and CDR2 YYNGEE. Trimming removed 2 bases from V and 7 bases from J, with 13 bases in between.

The chain uses TRBV12-3 or TRBV12-4 and TRBJ2-1; weak D call: TRBD1 (6 bases). This CDR3 is 14 amino acids long. The V gene lost 3 bases and the J gene lost 5 bases, with 11 bases spanning the gap. The CDR3 region is CASSFQGLDNEQFF. As DNA, the CDR3 is TGTGCCAGCAGTTTCCAGGGGTTAGACAATGAGCAGTTCTTC.

The chain has TRBV12-3 or TRBV12-4 and TRBJ2-7; 7 bases are a match to TRBD1. The CDR3 covers 13 residues. Trimming removed 4 bases from V and 3 bases from J; junction bases left unmatched: 3. CDR3 in DNA: TGTGCCAGCAGTTCGGGACAGTTCTACGAGCAGTACTTC. It encodes CASSSGQFYEQYF.

V gene TRBV9 combines with J gene TRBJ2-7; D is uncertain. The germline V and J ends were trimmed by 0 bases and 5 bases, with 12 bases remaining between them. CDR3 length equals 14 residues. CDR1 and CDR2 (germline): SGDLS, YYNGEE. The CDR3 DNA reads TGTGCCAGCAGCGTAGGACCCGCCCCGGACGAGCAGTACTTC. Amino acids: CASSVGPAPDEQYF.

This sequence joins TRBV5-1 and TRBJ2-1; 16 bases agree with TRBD2. The CDR3 is 15 amino acids. Germline V gives CDR1 SGHRS, CDR2 YFSETQ. Losses at the gene ends were 4 bases for V and 10 bases for J; bases not matched to a gene: 5. The CDR3 DNA reads TGCGCCAGCAGCGGAGGGACTAGCGGGAGGGACGAGCAGTTCTTC. It yields the protein CASSGGTSGRDEQFF. Combining the CDR3 with reference TRBV5-1 and TRBJ2-1 gives the whole variable domain KAGVTQTPRYLIKTRGQQVTLSCSPISGHRSVSWYQQTPGQGLQFLFEYFSETQRNKGNFPGRFSGRQFSNSRSEMNVSTLELGDSALYLCASSGGTSGRDEQFFGPGTRLTVL.

This chain uses TRBV4-1 with TRBJ2-7; D is perhaps TRBD2 (7 bases). The CDR3 has 17 amino acids. Trimming took off 4 bases at V and 3 bases at J, with 22 bases between the two ends. Germline V gives CDR1 MGHRA, CDR2 YSYEKL. CDR3 sequence reads: CASSLEARGGSFYEQYF. The CDR3 nucleotides are TGCGCCAGCAGCCTGGAGGCCAGGGGCGGGAGCTTCTACGAGCAGTACTTC.

This rearrangement joins TRBV14 to TRBJ2-2; TRBD2 is a possible D gene (5 bases). Trimming removed 2 bases at V and 1 base at J, with 8 bases between. Germline V gene data show CDR1 as SGHDN and CDR2 as FVKESK. This CDR3 has 15 amino acids. Written as DNA, the CDR3 is TGTGCCAGCAGCCAAAGAGGGAGGAACACCGGGGAGCTGTTTTTT. Protein: CASSQRGRNTGELFF.

The chain has TRBV5-1 and TRBJ2-5; 14 bases line up with TRBD2. This CDR3 has 17 amino acids. V was pared by 4 bases and J by 5 bases, with 10 bases of the junction left unmatched. Germline V lookup: CDR1 SGHRS, CDR2 YFSETQ. This CDR3 reads CASSPGLAGVMGETQYF. CDR3 bases: TGCGCCAGCAGCCCGGGACTAGCGGGAGTTATGGGGGAGACCCAGTACTTC.

The V gene is TRBV28, the J gene TRBJ2-5; possibly TRBD1 for D (5 bases). The CDR3 extends over 13 amino acids. The germline V gene encodes CDR1 MDHEN and CDR2 SYDVKM. Trimming stripped 2 bases from V and 1 base from J, with 5 bases between. In nucleotides, the CDR3 is TGTGCCAGCAGTTTAGACAGCCAAGAGACCCAGTACTTC. This codes for CASSLDSQETQYF.

The chain couples TRBV27 to TRBJ2-1, with 7 nucleotides matching TRBD2. The J segment lost 5 bases and the V segment lost 5 bases, leaving 12 bases of the junction unmatched. CDR3 size: 16 residues. Germline CDR1 and CDR2: MNHEY and SMNVEV (reference sequence). The CDR3 loop reads CASSPLDSGPNNEQFF. Written as DNA, the CDR3 is TGTGCCAGCAGTCCCCTAGATAGCGGGCCCAACAATGAGCAGTTCTTC.

The gene calls are TRBV24-1 and TRBJ2-4; 8 positions agree with TRBD1. The CDR3 covers 16 residues. Germline values: CDR1 KGHDR, CDR2 SFDVKD. The V and J ends lost 3 bases and 0 bases, in that order; junction bases with no gene match: 3. The CDR3 nucleotides read TGTGCCACCAGTGATCGGACAGGGATAGCCAAAAACATTCAGTACTTC. The encoded protein is CATSDRTGIAKNIQYF.

V is TRBV5-1 and J is TRBJ2-7; TRBD1 or TRBD2 may be the D gene (5 bases each). Germline V CDR1 and CDR2: SGHRS, YFSETQ. The CDR3 consists of 15 residues. V shed 2 bases and J shed 2 bases, with 14 bases lying between them. The CDR3 sequence: CASSFGPQGPYEQYF. The CDR3 coding sequence is TGCGCCAGCAGCTTCGGACCCCAGGGACCCTACGAGCAGTACTTC.

The rearrangement uses TRBV7-3 and TRBJ2-7; maybe TRBD2 (6 bases). The length of the CDR3 is 15 residues. Germline V CDR1 and CDR2: SGHTA, FQGTGA. V was pared by 1 base and J by 1 base, with 11 bases between. CDR3 amino acids: CASSLIGGNSYEQYF. The CDR3 DNA follows: TGTGCCAGCAGCTTAATAGGCGGGAATTCCTACGAGCAGTACTTC.

This chain joins TRBV29-1 and TRBJ2-5, with TRBD2 matching 16 bases. The V and J ends lost 5 bases and 4 bases, in that order; junction bases with no gene match: 4. The length of the CDR3 is 15 residues. CDR1 is SQVTM, CDR2 ANQGSEA, per germline. The CDR3 region is CSVLGTSGRGETQYF. DNA for the CDR3: TGCAGCGTTCTAGGGACTAGCGGGAGGGGAGAGACCCAGTACTTC.

The chain recombines TRBV6-5 with TRBJ2-7; TRBD2 matches 11 bases. The germline V gene has CDR1 MNHEY and CDR2 SVGAGI. This CDR3 comprises 14 residues. With V trimmed by 5 bases and J by 5 bases, 5 bases remained unmatched. The CDR3 protein is CASSERLAGNEQYF. Written as DNA, the CDR3 is TGTGCCAGCAGTGAACGACTAGCGGGAAACGAGCAGTACTTC.

The J gene is TRBJ2-5, the V gene TRBV29-1, with D unclear. CDR3 length equals 12 residues. CDR1 and CDR2 (germline): SQVTM, ANQGSEA. V dropped 4 bases and J dropped 4 bases, with 10 bases sitting between them. CDR3 DNA sequence: TGCAGCGTTGGGATGTGGGGAGAGACCCAGTACTTC. This sequence encodes CSVGMWGETQYF.

Only a few counts were recorded for this clonotype. The chain is built from TRBV20-1 and TRBJ2-7; 8 nucleotides line up with TRBD2. CDR1 DFQATT and CDR2 SNEGSKA come from the germline V gene (reference sequence). The CDR3 sequence is 13 residues long. With 1 base clipped from V and 4 bases from J, the junction kept 3 bases outside the gene matches. This chain's CDR3 is CSARGLAGYEQYF. CDR3 sequence (DNA): TGCAGTGCTAGAGGTTTAGCGGGATACGAGCAGTACTTC.

The chain combines TRBV6-5 with TRBJ2-1, with unresolved D. Trimming pared 2 bases from V and 8 bases from J, leaving 10 bases between. The germline V gene encodes CDR1 MNHEY and CDR2 SVGAGI. CDR3 length equals 13 residues. The CDR3 region is CASSYMASHEQFF. The CDR3 DNA reads as TGTGCCAGCAGTTACATGGCTAGTCATGAGCAGTTCTTC.

The V call is TRBV27, the J call TRBJ2-7; 9 positions agree with TRBD1. V lost 4 bases, J lost 7 bases, and 5 bases stayed unmatched. This CDR3 comprises 13 residues. Germline loops: CDR1 MNHEY, CDR2 SMNVEV (reference sequence). The CDR3 DNA follows: TGTGCCAGCAGTTCGGGACAGGGTGGAGAGCAGTACTTC. Translated, it gives CASSSGQGGEQYF.

The CDR3 DNA is TGCAGCATTGGGACAGGACTGTATGGCTACACCTTC. Translation: CSIGTGLYGYTF. The gene calls are TRBV29-1 and TRBJ1-2; TRBD1 matches 8 bases. Germline V CDR1 and CDR2: SQVTM, ANQGSEA. The CDR3 contains 12 residues. J was trimmed by 5 bases and V by 8 bases; bases with no gene match: 7. Full variable domain (missing parts from reference TRBV29-1 and TRBJ1-2): SAVISQKPSRDICQRGTSLTIQCQVDSQVTMMFWYRQQPGQSLTLIATANQGSEATYESGFVIDKFPISRPNLTFSTLTVSNMSPEDSSIYLCSIGTGLYGYTFGSGTRLTVV.

The CDR3 sequence is CSVEDQRASTDTQYF. The CDR3 nucleotides are TGCAGCGTTGAAGATCAGAGGGCAAGCACAGATACGCAGTATTTT. The chain uses TRBV29-1 and TRBJ2-3; D is perhaps TRBD2 (5 bases). The germline CDR1 and CDR2 sequences are SQVTM and ANQGSEA. This CDR3 is built from 15 residues. V lost 0 bases, J lost 0 bases, and 10 bases lay in between.

This chain links TRBV3-1 with TRBJ2-7, with TRBD1 matching over 7 bases. The CDR3 consists of 14 residues. Per the germline V gene, CDR1 is LGHDT and CDR2 is YNNKEL (reference sequence). Trimming cost V 4 bases and J 6 bases; bases outside gene matches: 9. CDR3 DNA sequence: TGTGCCAGCAGCCCAACTACAGGGGCTGGCGAGCAGTACTTC. Translated, it gives CASSPTTGAGEQYF.

The chain joins TRBV20-1 to TRBJ2-1; 7 bases agree with TRBD2. This CDR3 has 15 residues. Trimming at V came to 1 base and at J to 4 bases, leaving 7 bases not matched to a gene. CDR1 and CDR2 from the germline V gene are DFQATT and SNEGSKA (reference sequence). Here the CDR3 DNA reads TGCAGTGCTAGAGTCGCGGCTAGCGGATACAATGAGCAGTTCTTC. It encodes CSARVAASGYNEQFF.